This T cell receptor (beta chain) was identified in a study of blood T cell repertoires in COVID-19. About the study: Spain, Italy and the United States supplied samples that represented acute and convalescent COVID-19. From T cells, B-cell-depleted T cells, or PBMCs came the material, which was cDNA or gDNA.

Followed longitudinally, the Seattle patients had been enrolled during active infection. As processed by the authors: Amplifying reference gene primers gave estimates of nucleated cell counts. Repertoires were generated with immunoSEQ multiplex PCR, while TCRdb's copy carries only in-frame clones and drops some. The V and J calls and clone size were taken over from that table, and D and trimming were inferred from the DNA. This table has about 270,000 clones, 86% appearing once. V lost 1 base and J lost 0; bases outside the gene matches: 8. Germline V CDR1 and CDR2: MGHRA, YSYEKL. This CDR3 contains 17 residues.

The chain has TRBV4-1 and TRBJ1-2; 7 bases are a match to TRBD1. The sample consisted of peripheral blood. This TCR was sampled from a woman younger than 45 with COVID-19, enrolled during active disease. CDR3 amino acids: CASSQAPQGVANYGYTF. The CDR3 region has the DNA TGCGCCAGCAGCCAAGCCCCCCAGGGGGTAGCTAACTATGGCTACACCTTC.